These 20 T cell receptor beta chains originate from one sample sequenced in a study of CD8+ T cells in alopecia areata. Reverse transcription of extracted RNA yielded cDNA, which provided the sequencing template. Clones were read by immunoSEQ multiplex PCR, and TCRdb kept only the in-frame ones, dropping some. The sample lists about 200,000 clones, roughly 56% occurring once. Sequences were obtained from CD8+ T cells sorted from blood. The receptors shown here come from a human donor in good health.

The V and J genes are TRBV25-1 and TRBJ1-4; unclear D gene. Per germline, CDR1 MGHDK and CDR2 SYGVNS. The CDR3 is 17 residues long. The V end was cut by 1 base, the J end by 0 bases, with 12 bases between. The CDR3 here is CASSEFGRSATNEKLFF. In DNA form, the CDR3 reads TGTGCCAGCAGTGAATTCGGAAGAAGTGCAACTAATGAAAAACTGTTTTTT.

This clone was seen more than once but under ten times. The V call is TRBV13, the J call TRBJ2-3, with D uncertain. Trimming took 2 bases from V and 6 from J, leaving 9 bases between them. Germline V gene lookup returns CDR1 PRHDT and CDR2 FYEKMQ (reference sequence). The CDR3 runs 13 residues. As DNA, the CDR3 is TGTGCCAGCAGCTTAATTACCGACGATACGCAGTATTTT. It codes for CASSLITDDTQYF.

This clone was seen a handful of times. The chain links TRBV19 to TRBJ2-4; no clear D gene. V shed 7 bases and J shed 7 bases, with 11 bases lying between them. Germline V lookup: CDR1 LNHDA, CDR2 SQIVND (reference sequence). There are 12 residues in the CDR3. The CDR3 sequence is CASTSSNNIQYF. The DNA for the CDR3 is TGTGCCAGTACCTCAAGTAATAACATTCAGTACTTC.

V and J are TRBV9 and TRBJ2-3, with 11 bases lining up with TRBD1. J was trimmed by 5 bases and V by 7 bases; bases with no gene match: 9. Germline CDR1 and CDR2: SGDLS and YYNGEE. The CDR3 covers 15 residues. The CDR3 protein is CASGPGTGGGDTQYF. As DNA, the CDR3 is TGTGCCAGCGGCCCCGGGACAGGGGGTGGAGATACGCAGTATTTT.

Concerning this clone itself: Other DNA sequences in this specimen translate into the identical CDR3. The V call is TRBV7-9, the J call TRBJ1-1; no definite D call. V dropped 5 bases and J dropped 5 bases, with 9 bases sitting between them. The germline V gene encodes CDR1 SEHNR and CDR2 FQNEAQ (reference sequence). CDR3 length equals 12 residues. Here the CDR3 reads CASSPRGTEAFF. DNA of the CDR3: TGTGCCAGCAGCCCACGGGGAACTGAAGCTTTCTTT.

The CDR3 loop reads CASSVGSTDTQYF. CDR3 nucleotide sequence: TGTGCCAGCAGCGTAGGCAGCACAGATACGCAGTATTTT. The genes are TRBV9 and TRBJ2-3, with D hard to call. Trimming stripped 0 bases from V and 0 bases from J, with 2 bases between. This CDR3 spans 13 amino acids. CDR1 is SGDLS and CDR2 is YYNGEE in the germline V gene. The whole variable domain, filled in from reference TRBV9 and TRBJ2-3, reads DSGVTQTPKHLITATGQRVTLRCSPRSGDLSVYWYQQSLDQGLQFLIQYYNGEERAKGNILERFSAQQFPDLHSELNLSSLELGDSALYFCASSVGSTDTQYFGPGTRLTVL.

The chain joins TRBV5-1 to TRBJ2-1, with D perhaps TRBD2 (6 bases). The ends were cut back, 2 bases at V and 7 bases at J, with 10 bases in the middle. In germline, CDR1 is SGHRS, CDR2 YFSETQ. The CDR3 loop spans 13 amino acids. This CDR3 is CASSFGGGNEQFF. For the CDR3, the DNA is TGCGCCAGCAGCTTTGGAGGAGGGAATGAGCAGTTCTTC.

This chain links TRBV6-5 with TRBJ2-7; D gene uncertain. The germline gives CDR1 MNHEY, CDR2 SVGAGI. The V end was cut by 0 bases, the J end by 4 bases, with 13 bases between. This CDR3 has 15 residues. The CDR3 sequence: CASSYSMSATYEQYF. Here the CDR3 DNA reads TGTGCCAGCAGTTACTCGATGAGTGCCACGTACGAGCAGTACTTC.

The chain couples TRBV23-1 to TRBJ2-7; weak D call: TRBD2 (7 bases). TRBV23-1 is assigned to the ORF class and has an uncertain function. The CDR3 contains 14 residues. With 8 bases removed from V and 4 bases from J, the gap between germline ends came to 18 bases. CDR3 protein: CASRRGGEPYEQYF. The CDR3 bases are TGCGCCAGCCGGAGGGGGGGGGAACCTTACGAGCAGTACTTC.

The gene calls are TRBV7-9 and TRBJ1-5; D is ambiguous. Germline V gives CDR1 SEHNR, CDR2 FQNEAQ (reference sequence). Trimming left V 5 bases short and J 5 bases short, with 7 bases between. This CDR3 spans 12 amino acids. CDR3 bases: TGTGCCAGCAGCCCCTCGGATCAGCCCCAGCATTTT. Its translation is CASSPSDQPQHF.

The chain has TRBV25-1 and TRBJ1-5; tentatively, D is TRBD1 (6 bases). This CDR3 has 13 residues. CDR1 MGHDK and CDR2 SYGVNS come from the germline V gene. Trimming pared 4 bases from V and 7 bases from J, leaving 11 bases between. CDR3 DNA sequence: TGTGCCAGCAGTGGGGGGGGCCCCCAGCCCCAGCATTTT. Amino acids: CASSGGGPQPQHF.

This clone has only a few counts. The V and J genes are TRBV7-9 and TRBJ2-3, with TRBD2 matching over 9 bases. CDR3 length: 15 amino acids. After removal of 8 bases from V and 4 bases from J, the junction contained 10 bases not matched to a gene. Germline CDR1 is SEHNR and CDR2 is FQNEAQ (reference sequence). For the CDR3, the DNA is TGTGCCAGCCCAGAGACAGCGGGGGGTCCAGATACGCAGTATTTT. Protein: CASPETAGGPDTQYF.

The chain joins TRBV4-1 to TRBJ2-7; tentative D call: TRBD2 (6 bases). Between the trimmed V and J ends, which lost 3 bases and 2 bases, there was a span of 14 bases. Germline CDR1 is MGHRA and CDR2 is YSYEKL. The CDR3 has 15 residues. CDR3 sequence reads: CASSHQLADPYEQYF. For the CDR3, the DNA is TGCGCCAGCAGCCATCAATTAGCGGATCCCTACGAGCAGTACTTC.

This clone was picked up one time. The chain carries TRBV5-1 and TRBJ2-7; D ambiguous. The germline V gene encodes CDR1 SGHRS and CDR2 YFSETQ. This CDR3 has 16 amino acids. V dropped 0 bases and J dropped 3 bases, with 16 bases sitting between them. CDR3 protein: CASSLEPAPAHYEQYF. The CDR3 DNA is TGCGCCAGCAGCTTGGAGCCGGCCCCGGCCCACTACGAGCAGTACTTC.

The chain employs TRBV29-1 and TRBJ2-2, with TRBD1 matching over 7 bases. The CDR3 is 16 amino acids. Trimming removed 4 bases from V and 1 base from J; junction bases left unmatched: 9. Germline values: CDR1 SQVTM, CDR2 ANQGSEA. CDR3 bases: TGCAGCGTTGTTAAGGCCGGGACAGAGAACACCGGGGAGCTGTTTTTT. Its translation: CSVVKAGTENTGELFF.

This clone came up a few times. The gene calls are TRBV29-1 and TRBJ2-5; tentatively, D is TRBD1 or TRBD2 (5 bases each). CDR1 and CDR2 (germline): SQVTM, ANQGSEA. The V gene lost 3 bases and the J gene lost 7 bases, with 12 bases spanning the gap. This CDR3 has 12 residues. The CDR3 protein is CSVDGAEGTQYF. The DNA of the CDR3 is TGCAGCGTTGACGGGGCCGAGGGGACCCAGTACTTC. Full variable domain (missing parts from reference TRBV29-1 and TRBJ2-5): SAVISQKPSRDICQRGTSLTIQCQVDSQVTMMFWYRQQPGQSLTLIATANQGSEATYESGFVIDKFPISRPNLTFSTLTVSNMSPEDSSIYLCSVDGAEGTQYFGPGTRLLVL.

In DNA, the CDR3 is TGTGCCAGCAGCGCGGGGGACCCCGCGGATACGCAGTATTTT. Translation gives CASSAGDPADTQYF. The V and J genes are TRBV9 and TRBJ2-3, with D possibly matching TRBD2 (6 bases). The germline CDR1 and CDR2 sequences are SGDLS and YYNGEE. V dropped 3 bases and J dropped 6 bases, with 14 bases sitting between them. The CDR3 sequence is 14 residues long.

The genes are TRBV15 and TRBJ2-5; 10 nucleotides agree with TRBD1. The V and J ends lost 8 bases and 4 bases, in that order; junction bases with no gene match: 4. Germline CDR1 reads LNHNV; CDR2 reads YYDKDF (reference sequence). The CDR3 is 13 residues long. The CDR3 region has the DNA TGTGCCACCGGACAGGGGGAAAGAGAGACCCAGTACTTC. Its translation: CATGQGERETQYF.

V gene TRBV10-2 combines with J gene TRBJ2-3, with 7 bases lining up with TRBD1. Germline CDR1 and CDR2: WSHSY and SAAADI. The CDR3 runs 14 residues. J lost 0 bases, V lost 9 bases, and 6 bases had no gene match. CDR3 region: CASWPGQSTDTQYF. The CDR3 DNA reads as TGCGCCAGTTGGCCGGGACAGAGCACAGATACGCAGTATTTT.

The gene calls are TRBV27 and TRBJ1-1; maybe TRBD1 (5 bases). With 8 bases removed from V and 0 bases from J, the gap between germline ends came to 10 bases. Germline V gene data show CDR1 as MNHEY and CDR2 as SMNVEV (reference sequence). The CDR3 contains 13 residues. The CDR3 is CASGAGLNTEAFF. The CDR3, as DNA: TGTGCCAGCGGGGCAGGTTTGAACACTGAAGCTTTCTTT.